Here is one TCR beta chain with its context. Its matching antigen is unknown. This record belongs to a study of CD8+ T cells in alopecia areata. Study results and caveats: Normal scalp had lower clonality than lesional scalp, with alopecia totalis/universalis lesions showing this most strongly. Researchers reported that TCR sharing among patients proved less clear than in mice, possibly HLA-linked. Alphabeta T cells residing in normal skin are also sequenced in scalp samples.

The germline V gene has CDR1 SEHNR and CDR2 FQNEAQ (reference sequence). The CDR3 is 15 amino acids. V dropped 1 base and J dropped 6 bases, with 15 bases sitting between them. A FACSAria was used to sort CD4+ and CD8+ T cells. These cells came from PBMCs. RNA was isolated and reverse transcribed to cDNA, the sequencing template. Some clones are missing from TCRdb's copy, which holds only in-frame ones; the method was immunoSEQ multiplex PCR. The sample yields roughly 35,000 clones, less than 70% seen once. The receptor's source is a human donor with alopecia areata. The sample taken for sequencing was NKG2D-high CD8+ T cells sorted from blood. The chain joins TRBV7-9 to TRBJ1-1; unclear D gene. The CDR3 protein is CASSLGLTGGPEAFF. DNA for the CDR3: TGTGCCAGCAGCTTAGGGTTAACGGGAGGTCCTGAAGCTTTCTTT.